What follows are 15 T cell receptor beta chains derived from one specimen sequenced in a study of shared clonotypes between healthy human individuals (dated by TCRdb to 2018 to 2020). The protocol used for the library was the immunoSEQ multiplex PCR assay. This is the immuneACCESS table as TCRdb keeps it, with only in-frame sequences that have V and J called. A part of the clones is gone; compared with another copy, unresolved V genes explain less than half, and the rest is unexplained. The sample includes 450,000 to 500,000 clones, with about 79% observed a single time. Under 15% of the sample rests with the top ten. The sequencing sample was made of PBMCs. The receptors shown here come from a woman aged 40 to 50 in good health. Some clones in this sample may be carry-over from other donors' samples.

The rearrangement joins TRBV6-1 to TRBJ2-5, with 7 positions matching TRBD2. This CDR3 comprises 16 residues. Germline V gene data show CDR1 as MNHNS and CDR2 as SASEGT. The V and J ends lost 8 bases and 2 bases, in that order; junction bases with no gene match: 14. CDR3 region: CASRGEAGNYQETQYF. CDR3 DNA: TGTGCCAGCCGTGGAGAAGCGGGAAATTATCAAGAGACCCAGTACTTC.

The V gene is TRBV4-3, the J gene TRBJ2-3; D not certain. CDR1 and CDR2 from the germline V gene are LGHNA and YSLEER. Trimming pared 3 bases from V and 2 bases from J, leaving 12 bases between. The CDR3 has 15 amino acids. The CDR3 loop is CASSQAGIITDTQYF. The CDR3 DNA reads as TGCGCCAGCAGCCAGGCAGGCATAATCACAGATACGCAGTATTTT.

In this sample, this clone turned up many times. This rearrangement joins TRBV4-1 to TRBJ2-2, with D hard to call. The CDR3 has 15 residues. V lost 2 bases and J 7 bases, leaving 14 bases between the germline ends. Germline CDR1 is MGHRA and CDR2 is YSYEKL. The CDR3 DNA sequence: TGCGCCAGCAGCCAAATCAATCTACACGGCGGGGAGCTGTTTTTT. Its translation is CASSQINLHGGELFF.

J is TRBJ2-7 and V is TRBV5-6; TRBD1 matches 7 bases. CDR1 and CDR2 (germline): SGHDT, YYEEEE. J lost 2 bases, V lost 4 bases, and 6 bases had no gene match. CDR3 size: 14 residues. In nucleotides, the CDR3 is TGTGCCAGCAGCCGGGGACAGACAGCCTACGAGCAGTACTTC. Translation gives CASSRGQTAYEQYF.

CDR3 coding DNA: TGCGCCAGCAGCCAAGGGTGGACGGCGGGAGGGCCCTACGAGCAGTACTTC. It codes for CASSQGWTAGGPYEQYF. The chain recombines TRBV4-1 with TRBJ2-7; 9 positions agree with TRBD2. The CDR3 loop spans 17 amino acids. Looked up from germline, CDR1 is MGHRA and CDR2 is YSYEKL. The trim removed 1 base at V and 2 bases at J, leaving 9 bases unmatched.

The chain uses TRBV9 and TRBJ2-7, with D maybe TRBD2 (6 bases). Germline assignment: CDR1 SGDLS and CDR2 YYNGEE. V lost 4 bases to trimming and J lost 7 bases, with 12 bases between them. The CDR3 covers 12 residues. CDR3 residues: CASSSRRGEQYF. The DNA of the CDR3 is TGTGCCAGCAGCTCTCGCCGGGGGGAGCAGTACTTC.

The chain has TRBV19 and TRBJ1-1; D may be TRBD1 (5 bases). The V and J ends lost 2 bases and 0 bases respectively, with 16 bases between them. The CDR3 runs 17 residues. CDR1 and CDR2 from the germline V gene are LNHDA and SQIVND (reference sequence). CDR3 in amino acids: CASSISGASYMNTEAFF. CDR3 DNA: TGTGCCAGTAGTATAAGTGGGGCTTCATATATGAACACTGAAGCTTTCTTT. Drawing the rest from reference TRBV19 and TRBJ1-1, the complete variable domain is DGGITQSPKYLFRKEGQNVTLSCEQNLNHDAMYWYRQDPGQGLRLIYYSQIVNDFQKGDIAEGYSVSREKKESFPLTVTSAQKNPTAFYLCASSISGASYMNTEAFFGQGTRLTVV.

This clone was found a few times. The chain combines TRBV11-2 with TRBJ2-1, with a tentative D call TRBD2 (6 bases). The CDR3 runs 17 residues. Germline V gene data show CDR1 as SGHAT and CDR2 as FQNNGV. V dropped 2 bases and J dropped 6 bases, with 20 bases sitting between them. The DNA for the CDR3 is TGTGCCAGCAGCTTAAGGGGAGGATTAGCGACAAGCAATGAGCAGTTCTTC. Its protein product is CASSLRGGLATSNEQFF.

V and J are TRBV7-9 and TRBJ1-1; D perhaps matches TRBD1 (6 bases). With 1 base removed from V and 10 bases from J, the gap between germline ends came to 13 bases. Germline loops: CDR1 SEHNR, CDR2 FQNEAQ (reference sequence). This CDR3 is built from 13 residues. Written as DNA, the CDR3 is TGTGCCAGCAGCTTAGGGTTGGGGGGCACAGCTTTCTTT. Amino acid sequence: CASSLGLGGTAFF. The full variable domain, rest sourced from reference TRBV7-9 and TRBJ1-1, is DTGVSQNPRHKITKRGQNVTFRCDPISEHNRLYWYRQTLGQGPEFLTYFQNEAQLEKSRLLSDRFSAERPKGSFSTLEIQRTEQGDSAMYLCASSLGLGGTAFFGQGTRLTVV.

Regarding this clone: Being one base from a much bigger clone, this may be a read error. The chain uses TRBV27 and TRBJ2-5, with TRBD1 identical over 7 bases. The CDR3 spans 16 residues. CDR1 and CDR2 from the germline V gene are MNHEY and SMNVEV (reference sequence). The trim removed 5 bases at V and 5 bases at J, leaving 14 bases unmatched. The CDR3 DNA is TGTGCCAGCAGTAACTTGGGACAGAGGTTCGGGGAGACCCAGTACTTC. It codes for CASSNLGQRFGETQYF.

This clone was seen just once. The chain employs TRBV5-6 and TRBJ2-1, with D unclear. The V end was cut by 0 bases, the J end by 7 bases, with 14 bases between. The CDR3 loop spans 15 amino acids. Germline assignment: CDR1 SGHDT and CDR2 YYEEEE. The CDR3 reads CASSLDPGSANEQFF. The CDR3 DNA reads as TGTGCCAGCAGCTTGGACCCAGGATCCGCGAATGAGCAGTTCTTC.

The sample holds a few counts of this clone. This chain connects TRBV28 to TRBJ1-5; D is undetermined. The CDR3 covers 11 residues. The germline V gene has CDR1 MDHEN and CDR2 SYDVKM. The germline V and J ends were trimmed by 5 bases and 7 bases, with 6 bases remaining between them. In nucleotides, the CDR3 is TGTGCCAGCAGTGAGGGACAGCCCCAGCATTTT. It encodes CASSEGQPQHF. Together with reference TRBV28 and TRBJ1-5, the CDR3 gives the full variable domain: DVKVTQSSRYLVKRTGEKVFLECVQDMDHENMFWYRQDPGLGLRLIYFSYDVKMKEKGDIPEGYSVSREKKERFSLILESASTNQTSMYLCASSEGQPQHFGDGTRLSIL.

A note on this clone: A much larger clone lies a single base off, so this may be a read error. Other DNA sequences within the sample encode an identical CDR3. The CDR3, as DNA: TGTGCCACCAGCAGGGGGTATACTGAAGCTTTCTTT. Translating it yields CATSRGYTEAFF. The chain uses TRBV15 and TRBJ1-1; D ambiguous. V was pared by 3 bases and J by 5 bases, with 7 bases between. The CDR3 extends over 12 amino acids. CDR1 and CDR2 from the germline V gene are LNHNV and YYDKDF (reference sequence).

The genes are TRBV19 and TRBJ2-2; D is unclear. Germline V gene data show CDR1 as LNHDA and CDR2 as SQIVND (reference sequence). Trimming left V 7 bases short and J 1 base short, with 4 bases between. This CDR3 contains 12 residues. The CDR3 loop reads CASNENTGELFF. The CDR3 DNA reads as TGTGCCAGTAATGAGAACACCGGGGAGCTGTTTTTT.

The chain employs TRBV19 and TRBJ1-1; no definite D call. From germline, CDR1 is LNHDA and CDR2 SQIVND (reference sequence). V was cut by 2 bases and J by 2 bases, with 9 bases left in between. CDR3 length: 14 residues. In nucleotides, the CDR3 is TGTGCCAGTAGTATAAGACGGGATAACACTGAAGCTTTCTTT. Encoded protein: CASSIRRDNTEAFF.